Each of the 3 T cell receptor beta chains below was sequenced from the same sample in a study of T cells in Graves' hyperthyroidism and ophthalmopathy. Authors of the study amplified TCR beta CDR3 regions from RNA transcripts. First-round RT-PCR targeting the TCR CDR3 was performed with the HTBI primer set. TCRdb used MiXCR to reprocess the multiplex PCR reads, holding one entry per CDR3 protein. The sample lists about 500,000 distinct CDR3 sequences, approximately 16% occurring once. Sequenced input: blood. The receptor source for this set is a woman aged 25 to 39 with Graves' ophthalmopathy.

This clonotype has a handful of counts. A much larger clone differs by one base, so this may be a read error. This chain uses TRBV3-1 with TRBJ1-2, with D maybe TRBD1 (5 bases). Germline values: CDR1 LGHDT, CDR2 YNNKEL (reference sequence). The CDR3 totals 15 residues. V was shortened by 0 bases and J by 4 bases, with 12 bases between the two germline ends. CDR3 loop: CASSQDAGRLYGYTF. CDR3 DNA: TGTGCCAGCAGCCAAGATGCAGGGAGACTCTATGGCTACACCTTC.

This chain joins TRBV6-2 or TRBV6-3 and TRBJ2-1; D uncertain. Germline-derived CDR1 and CDR2 are MNHEY and SVGEGT. With 7 bases removed from V and 11 bases from J, the gap between germline ends came to 15 bases. The CDR3 extends over 12 amino acids. CDR3 region: CASTALGRKQFF. The DNA for the CDR3 is TGTGCCAGCACCGCCCTAGGACGGAAGCAGTTCTTC.

The sample holds a few counts of this clonotype. The chain employs TRBV29-1 and TRBJ2-1, with TRBD2 identical over 7 bases. The CDR3 consists of 13 residues. Unmatched junction bases numbered 10, after V lost 6 bases and J lost 8 bases. Germline V CDR1 and CDR2: SQVTM, ANQGSEA. The CDR3 DNA reads as TGCAGCGTGGGAGGGAGGGGTGTGGATGAGCAGTTCTTC. Its protein product is CSVGGRGVDEQFF.